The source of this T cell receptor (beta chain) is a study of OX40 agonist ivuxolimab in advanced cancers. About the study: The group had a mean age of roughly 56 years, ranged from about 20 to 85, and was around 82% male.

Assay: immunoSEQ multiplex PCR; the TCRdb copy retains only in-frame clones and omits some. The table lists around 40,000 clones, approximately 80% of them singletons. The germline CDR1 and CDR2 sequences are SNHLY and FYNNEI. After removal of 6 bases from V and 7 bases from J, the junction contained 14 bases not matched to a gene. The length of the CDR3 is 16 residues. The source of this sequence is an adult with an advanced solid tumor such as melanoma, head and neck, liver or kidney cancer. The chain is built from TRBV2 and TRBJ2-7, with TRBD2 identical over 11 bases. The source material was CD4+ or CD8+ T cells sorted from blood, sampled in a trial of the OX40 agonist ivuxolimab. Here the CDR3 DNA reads TGTGCCAGCAGCCGATTCTTAATAGCGGGAGGGGGAGAGCAGTACTTC. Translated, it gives CASSRFLIAGGGEQYF.